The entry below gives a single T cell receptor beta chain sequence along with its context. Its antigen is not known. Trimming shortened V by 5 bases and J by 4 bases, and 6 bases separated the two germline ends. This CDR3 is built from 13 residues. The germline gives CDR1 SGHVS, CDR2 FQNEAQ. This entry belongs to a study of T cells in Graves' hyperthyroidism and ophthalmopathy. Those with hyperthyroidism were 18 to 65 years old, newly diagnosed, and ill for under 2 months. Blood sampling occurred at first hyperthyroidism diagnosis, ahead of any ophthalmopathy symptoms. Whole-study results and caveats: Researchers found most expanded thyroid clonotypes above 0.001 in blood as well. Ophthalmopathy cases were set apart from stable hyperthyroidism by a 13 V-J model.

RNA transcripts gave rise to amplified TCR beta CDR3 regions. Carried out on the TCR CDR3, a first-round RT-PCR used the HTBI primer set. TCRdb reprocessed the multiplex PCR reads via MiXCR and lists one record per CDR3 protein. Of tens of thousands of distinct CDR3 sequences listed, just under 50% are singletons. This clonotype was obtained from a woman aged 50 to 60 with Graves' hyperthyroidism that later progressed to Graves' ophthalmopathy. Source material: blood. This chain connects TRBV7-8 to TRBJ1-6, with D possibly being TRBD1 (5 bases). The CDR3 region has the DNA TGTGCCAGCAGCCAGGGTTATAATTCACCCCTCCACTTT. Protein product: CASSQGYNSPLHF.